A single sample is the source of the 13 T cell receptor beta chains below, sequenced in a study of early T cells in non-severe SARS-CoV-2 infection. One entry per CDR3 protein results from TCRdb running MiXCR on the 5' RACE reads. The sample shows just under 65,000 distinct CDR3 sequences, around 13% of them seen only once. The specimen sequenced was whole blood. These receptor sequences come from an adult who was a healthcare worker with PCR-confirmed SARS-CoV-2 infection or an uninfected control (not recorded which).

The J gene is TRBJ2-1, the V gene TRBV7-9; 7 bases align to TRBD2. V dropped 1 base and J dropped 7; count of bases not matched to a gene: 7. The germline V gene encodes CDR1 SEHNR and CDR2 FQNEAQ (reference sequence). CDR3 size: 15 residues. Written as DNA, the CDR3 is TGTGCCAGCAGCTTAGAGCGGGGACGGAGGAATGAGCAGTTCTTC. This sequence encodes CASSLERGRRNEQFF. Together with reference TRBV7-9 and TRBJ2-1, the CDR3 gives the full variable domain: DTGVSQNPRHKITKRGQNVTFRCDPISEHNRLYWYRQTLGQGPEFLTYFQNEAQLEKSRLLSDRFSAERPKGSFSTLEIQRTEQGDSAMYLCASSLERGRRNEQFFGPGTRLTVL.

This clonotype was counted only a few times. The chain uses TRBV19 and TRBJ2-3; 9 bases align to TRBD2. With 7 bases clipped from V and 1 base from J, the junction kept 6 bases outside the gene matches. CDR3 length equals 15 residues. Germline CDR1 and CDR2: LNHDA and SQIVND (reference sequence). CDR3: CASTQTSGGTDTQYF. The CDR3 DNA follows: TGTGCCAGTACCCAGACTAGCGGAGGCACAGATACGCAGTATTTT.

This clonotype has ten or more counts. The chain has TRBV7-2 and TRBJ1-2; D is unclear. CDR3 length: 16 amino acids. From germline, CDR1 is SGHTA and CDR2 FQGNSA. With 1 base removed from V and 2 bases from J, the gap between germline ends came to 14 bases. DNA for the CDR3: TGTGCCAGCAGCTTAGAATTACGTCGGAGCAACTATGGCTACACCTTC. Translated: CASSLELRRSNYGYTF.

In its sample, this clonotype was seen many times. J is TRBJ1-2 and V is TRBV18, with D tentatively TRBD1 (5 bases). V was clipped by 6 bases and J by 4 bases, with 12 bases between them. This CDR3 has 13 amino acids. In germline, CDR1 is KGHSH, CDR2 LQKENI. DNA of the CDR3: TGTGCCAGCTCTCCGGGGGAGGCCTATGGCTACACCTTC. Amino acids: CASSPGEAYGYTF.

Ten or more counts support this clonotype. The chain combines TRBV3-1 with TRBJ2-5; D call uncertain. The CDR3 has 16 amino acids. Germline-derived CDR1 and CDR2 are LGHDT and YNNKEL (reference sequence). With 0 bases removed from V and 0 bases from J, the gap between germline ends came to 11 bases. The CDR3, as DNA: TGTGCCAGCAGCCAAGAGTTCAGACCATACCAAGAGACCCAGTACTTC. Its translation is CASSQEFRPYQETQYF.

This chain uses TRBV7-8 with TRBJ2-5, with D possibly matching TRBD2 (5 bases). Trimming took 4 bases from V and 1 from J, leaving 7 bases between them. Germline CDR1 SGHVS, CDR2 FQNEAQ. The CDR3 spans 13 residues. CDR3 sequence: CASSSRGQETQYF. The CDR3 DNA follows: TGTGCCAGCAGCTCCCGGGGCCAAGAGACCCAGTACTTC.

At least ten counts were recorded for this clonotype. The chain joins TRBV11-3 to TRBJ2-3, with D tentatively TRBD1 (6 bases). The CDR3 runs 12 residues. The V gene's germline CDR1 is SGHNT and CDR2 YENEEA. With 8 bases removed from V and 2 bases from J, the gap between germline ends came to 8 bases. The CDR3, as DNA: TGTGCCAGCGGGACACACACAGATACGCAGTATTTT. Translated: CASGTHTDTQYF.

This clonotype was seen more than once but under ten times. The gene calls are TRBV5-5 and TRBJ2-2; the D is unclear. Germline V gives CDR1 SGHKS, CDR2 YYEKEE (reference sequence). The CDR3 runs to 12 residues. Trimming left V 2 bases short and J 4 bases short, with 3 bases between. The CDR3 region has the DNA TGTGCCAGCAGCTTAAGCACCGGGGAGCTGTTTTTT. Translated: CASSLSTGELFF.

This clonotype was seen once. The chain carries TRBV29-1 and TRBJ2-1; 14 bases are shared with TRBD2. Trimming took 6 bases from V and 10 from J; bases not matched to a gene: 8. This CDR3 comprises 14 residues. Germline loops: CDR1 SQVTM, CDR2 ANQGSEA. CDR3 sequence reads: CSVLGLAGAREQFF. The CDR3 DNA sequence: TGCAGCGTCCTGGGACTAGCGGGGGCGAGGGAGCAGTTCTTC.

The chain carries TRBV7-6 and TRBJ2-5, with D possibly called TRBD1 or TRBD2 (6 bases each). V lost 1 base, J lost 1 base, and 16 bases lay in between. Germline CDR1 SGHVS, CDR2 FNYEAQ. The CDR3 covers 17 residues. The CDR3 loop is CASSLVGGTSSQETQYF. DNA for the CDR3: TGTGCCAGCAGCTTAGTAGGGGGGACTTCCAGCCAAGAGACCCAGTACTTC.

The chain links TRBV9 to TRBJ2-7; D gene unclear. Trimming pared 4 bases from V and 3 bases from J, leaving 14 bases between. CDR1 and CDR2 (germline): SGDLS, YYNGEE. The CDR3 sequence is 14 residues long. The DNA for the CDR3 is TGTGCCAGCAGCACCCAGACCGAAAGCTACGAGCAGTACTTC. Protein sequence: CASSTQTESYEQYF.

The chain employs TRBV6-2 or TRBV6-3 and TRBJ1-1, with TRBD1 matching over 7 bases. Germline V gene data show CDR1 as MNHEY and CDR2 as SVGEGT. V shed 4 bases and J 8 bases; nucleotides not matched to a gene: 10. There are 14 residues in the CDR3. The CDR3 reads CASSLDRPEVEAFF. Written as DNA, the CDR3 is TGTGCCAGCAGTTTGGACAGGCCAGAGGTGGAAGCTTTCTTT.

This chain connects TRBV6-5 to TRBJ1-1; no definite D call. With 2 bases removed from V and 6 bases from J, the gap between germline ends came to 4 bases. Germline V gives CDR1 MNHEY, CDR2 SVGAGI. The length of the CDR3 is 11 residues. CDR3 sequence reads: CASSYMSEAFF. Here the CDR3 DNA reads TGTGCCAGCAGTTACATGTCTGAAGCTTTCTTT.